Sequencing of this T cell receptor (beta chain) was carried out in a study of T cells after yellow fever vaccination. For the study at large: Fractions of low cell number were prepared using SMART-Seq v4 Ultra Low Input. Broader study findings: Repertoires obtained by FACS sorting could include abundant clonotypes that entered as contaminants from the bulk population.

5'RACE template switching produced TCR cDNA carrying a universal primer site and UMIs. MiXCR, applied by TCRdb to the 5' RACE reads, yields one record per CDR3 protein. Here the sample spans 100,000 to 150,000 distinct CDR3 sequences, 8% to 10% being singletons. This clonotype was picked up many times. Its antigen is as yet unknown. Germline CDR1 is WSHSY and CDR2 is SAAADI. The ends lost 0 bases at V and 2 bases at J; junction bases unmatched: 7. This CDR3 comprises 16 residues. The TCR was taken from a man aged 18 to 30 who received the YFV17D yellow fever vaccine. This sample comprised CD8+ T cells sorted from PBMCs, obtained on the day of the yellow fever booster vaccination. The gene calls are TRBV10-2 and TRBJ2-7, with 7 positions matching TRBD2. The CDR3 sequence is CASSESSGGLAYEQYF. Here the CDR3 DNA reads TGCGCCAGCAGTGAGTCCTCGGGGGGTTTAGCCTACGAGCAGTACTTC.